These 25 T cell receptor beta chains were all obtained from the same sample, sequenced in a study of cytomegalovirus exposure and HLA in healthy donors. PCR amplification relied on 60 Vbeta primers (plus 13 Jbeta primers). The repertoire was sequenced with immunoSEQ multiplex PCR; TCRdb's copy has only in-frame clones and lacks some. The sample carries nearly 200,000 clones, about 81% recorded once. Source material: PBMCs. The source of these receptors is a woman aged 50 to 65 in good health and CMV-seropositive.

The chain links TRBV5-1 to TRBJ2-2, with 7 bases matching TRBD1. Germline V gene sequence: CDR1 SGHRS, CDR2 YFSETQ. The ends lost 7 bases at V and 6 bases at J; junction bases unmatched: 9. The CDR3 sequence is 14 residues long. Here the CDR3 DNA reads TGCGCCAGCCGATTGACAGGGCAGGCCGGGGAGCTGTTTTTT. Protein product: CASRLTGQAGELFF. Filled out from reference TRBV5-1 and TRBJ2-2, the complete variable domain reads KAGVTQTPRYLIKTRGQQVTLSCSPISGHRSVSWYQQTPGQGLQFLFEYFSETQRNKGNFPGRFSGRQFSNSRSEMNVSTLELGDSALYLCASRLTGQAGELFFGEGSRLTVL.

The V gene is TRBV6-5, the J gene TRBJ1-1, with TRBD1 as a possible D gene (6 bases). This CDR3 contains 15 residues. With 2 bases removed from V and 8 bases from J, the gap between germline ends came to 18 bases. Germline V gives CDR1 MNHEY, CDR2 SVGAGI. CDR3 loop: CASSYTSRGQSEAFF. The CDR3 DNA reads as TGTGCCAGCAGTTACACATCCCGCGGACAGTCGGAAGCTTTCTTT.

As regards this clone: Distinct nucleotide sequences in the sample also encode this CDR3. CDR3 amino acids: CASSFGTNTGELFF. The CDR3 DNA sequence: TGTGCCAGCAGTTTTGGGACTAACACCGGGGAGCTGTTTTTT. This chain links TRBV27 with TRBJ2-2, with a weak D call TRBD2 (6 bases). From germline, CDR1 is MNHEY and CDR2 SMNVEV (reference sequence). The V end was cut by 3 bases, the J end by 2 bases, with 7 bases between. CDR3 length: 14 amino acids.

This clone was counted between two and nine times. The V gene is TRBV7-9, the J gene TRBJ2-7; D is unclear. Germline CDR1 is SEHNR and CDR2 is FQNEAQ (reference sequence). The CDR3 sequence is 11 residues long. The V end was cut by 6 bases, the J end by 2 bases, with 5 bases between. The CDR3 sequence: CASSLTYEQYF. DNA of the CDR3: TGTGCCAGCAGTCTAACCTACGAGCAGTACTTC.

The chain is built from TRBV7-9 and TRBJ1-1; D might be TRBD1 (6 bases). The CDR3 covers 15 residues. V was trimmed by 4 bases and J by 1 base, leaving 13 bases between them. Looked up from germline, CDR1 is SEHNR and CDR2 is FQNEAQ (reference sequence). The CDR3 DNA sequence: TGTGCCAGCAGCTCTGGGGGCAGCTGGAACACTGAAGCTTTCTTT. This gives the protein CASSSGGSWNTEAFF.

V gene TRBV6-6 combines with J gene TRBJ1-2; D gene uncertain. Per germline, CDR1 MNHNY and CDR2 SVGAGI (reference sequence). Trimming removed 0 bases from V and 1 base from J, with 9 bases in between. The CDR3 covers 15 residues. CDR3 amino acids: CASSYSIQNNYGYTF. As DNA, the CDR3 is TGTGCCAGCAGTTACTCGATACAGAATAACTATGGCTACACCTTC.

The chain combines TRBV6-1 with TRBJ1-2, with a weak D call TRBD1 (5 bases). The germline V gene has CDR1 MNHNS and CDR2 SASEGT. V shed 5 bases and J shed 1 base, with 5 bases lying between them. The CDR3 totals 12 residues. The CDR3 nucleotides are TGTGCCAGCAGTCAGGGTAACTATGGCTACACCTTC. Its protein product is CASSQGNYGYTF.

V usage is TRBV7-3 and J usage is TRBJ2-2, with 14 bases aligning to TRBD2. The CDR3 contains 15 residues. CDR1 SGHTA and CDR2 FQGTGA come from the germline V gene. V shed 5 bases and J 6 bases; nucleotides not matched to a gene: 2. The CDR3 sequence is CASSAGLAGAGELFF. The DNA for the CDR3 is TGTGCCAGCAGCGCGGGACTAGCGGGAGCCGGGGAGCTGTTTTTT.

The rearrangement uses TRBV7-9 and TRBJ1-1; no reliable D call. The germline V gene encodes CDR1 SEHNR and CDR2 FQNEAQ (reference sequence). The CDR3 length is 12 residues. Trimming shortened V by 4 bases and J by 6 bases, and 9 bases separated the two germline ends. The CDR3 bases are TGTGCCAGCAGCTCCCTCGGGGCTGAAGCTTTCTTT. It specifies CASSSLGAEAFF.

V is TRBV19 and J is TRBJ1-4, with 9 bases identical to TRBD1. V gave up 5 bases and J gave up 5 bases; unmatched junction bases: 12. Germline CDR1 is LNHDA and CDR2 is SQIVND (reference sequence). CDR3 length: 17 amino acids. The CDR3 DNA follows: TGTGCCAGTAGTTCCCAGGGACAGGGATATTTAAATGAAAAACTGTTTTTT. The encoded protein is CASSSQGQGYLNEKLFF.

CDR3 DNA sequence: TGTGCCAGCGGCCTAGCGGGAGTCACCGGGGAGCTGTTTTTT. Amino acid sequence: CASGLAGVTGELFF. The V and J genes are TRBV28 and TRBJ2-2; TRBD2 aligns across 10 bases. Losses at the gene ends were 8 bases for V and 4 bases for J; bases not matched to a gene: 4. Germline V gives CDR1 MDHEN, CDR2 SYDVKM. This CDR3 region has 14 residues.

The chain recombines TRBV27 with TRBJ1-5, with 10 nucleotides matching TRBD1. This CDR3 has 16 amino acids. V gave up 4 bases and J gave up 6 bases; unmatched junction bases: 9. CDR1 is MNHEY and CDR2 is SMNVEV in the germline V gene (reference sequence). CDR3 residues: CASSSLGQGVGQPQHF. CDR3 coding DNA: TGTGCCAGCAGTTCCCTAGGACAGGGGGTTGGTCAGCCCCAGCATTTT.

The chain recombines TRBV28 with TRBJ1-2, with 9 nucleotides matching TRBD1. The junction had 8 bases not matched to a gene; V was cut back by 5 bases and J by 4 bases. The germline V gene has CDR1 MDHEN and CDR2 SYDVKM. This CDR3 is 15 amino acids long. CDR3 region: CASSTNRGHSYGYTF. In DNA, the CDR3 is TGTGCCAGCAGTACTAACAGGGGGCACTCCTATGGCTACACCTTC.

This sequence joins TRBV2 and TRBJ2-4; D is possibly TRBD1 (5 bases). The CDR3 is made up of 14 amino acids. Trimming stripped 6 bases from V and 1 base from J, with 10 bases between. Germline lookup yields CDR1 SNHLY and CDR2 FYNNEI. As DNA, the CDR3 is TGTGCCAGCAGGATGACAGAGGCCAAAAACATTCAGTACTTC. Amino acids: CASRMTEAKNIQYF.

The J gene is TRBJ2-3, the V gene TRBV5-4; 13 nucleotides line up with TRBD2. The trim removed 4 bases at V and 2 bases at J, leaving 4 bases unmatched. The CDR3 covers 16 residues. Germline V CDR1 and CDR2: SGHNT, YYREEE (reference sequence). CDR3 protein: CASSTLAGGLTDTQYF. Written as DNA, the CDR3 is TGTGCCAGCAGCACACTAGCGGGGGGGCTCACAGATACGCAGTATTTT. Using reference TRBV5-4 and TRBJ2-3 for the parts outside the CDR3, the full variable domain is ETGVTQSPTHLIKTRGQQVTLRCSSQSGHNTVSWYQQALGQGPQFIFQYYREEENGRGNFPPRFSGLQFPNYSSELNVNALELDDSALYLCASSTLAGGLTDTQYFGPGTRLTVL.

This sequence joins TRBV5-4 and TRBJ2-5; 7 positions match TRBD2. Germline-derived CDR1 and CDR2 are SGHNT and YYREEE (reference sequence). Losses at the gene ends were 3 bases for V and 4 bases for J; bases not matched to a gene: 12. This CDR3 contains 16 residues. CDR3 sequence reads: CASSSLPGGLIETQYF. The DNA for the CDR3 is TGTGCCAGCAGCTCTCTTCCGGGGGGATTAATAGAGACCCAGTACTTC.

This clone was recorded once. The chain couples TRBV6-5 to TRBJ2-5; D is perhaps TRBD1 (6 bases). The CDR3 loop spans 13 amino acids. V was trimmed by 6 bases and J by 2 bases, leaving 10 bases between them. Germline CDR1 reads MNHEY; CDR2 reads SVGAGI. The CDR3: CASRPGTQETQYF. Written as DNA, the CDR3 is TGTGCCAGCAGGCCCGGGACACAAGAGACCCAGTACTTC.

The rearrangement uses TRBV28 and TRBJ2-7; TRBD2 is a possible D gene (5 bases). V was pared by 8 bases and J by 2 bases, with 10 bases between. Germline CDR1 reads MDHEN; CDR2 reads SYDVKM. This CDR3 contains 12 residues. This chain's CDR3 is CASGSSTYEQYF. In nucleotides, the CDR3 is TGTGCCAGCGGGAGTTCGACCTACGAGCAGTACTTC.

Comments on this clone: Compared with germline, one end of the junction differs, possibly owing to a read error. This rearrangement joins TRBV7-9 to TRBJ2-7; TRBD2 matches 11 bases. Germline CDR1 SEHNR, CDR2 FQNEAQ (reference sequence). This CDR3 is 15 amino acids long. DNA of the CDR3: TGTGCCAGCAGTTTAGCGGGAGGGACCCTCTACGAGCAGTACTTC. This codes for CASSLAGGTLYEQYF.

This clone was detected once. This chain connects TRBV4-1 to TRBJ1-1; a weak D match, TRBD1 (6 bases). Germline V gene data show CDR1 as MGHRA and CDR2 as YSYEKL. The CDR3 extends over 15 amino acids. Trimming pared 3 bases from V and 1 base from J, leaving 12 bases between. CDR3: CASSQPDSWNTEAFF. The DNA of the CDR3 is TGCGCCAGCAGCCAGCCGGACAGCTGGAACACTGAAGCTTTCTTT.

The V gene is TRBV5-1, the J gene TRBJ2-3, with TRBD1 identical over 7 bases. This CDR3 is built from 15 residues. Germline V gives CDR1 SGHRS, CDR2 YFSETQ. J was trimmed by 0 bases and V by 5 bases; bases with no gene match: 6. Written as DNA, the CDR3 is TGCGCCAGCAGGGCCGGGACAGCTAGCACAGATACGCAGTATTTT. As protein: CASRAGTASTDTQYF.

The V call is TRBV10-2, the J call TRBJ2-3, with 7 bases matching TRBD1. V was pared by 6 bases and J by 4 bases, with 4 bases of the junction left unmatched. Germline-derived CDR1 and CDR2 are WSHSY and SAAADI. CDR3 length equals 13 residues. The DNA of the CDR3 is TGCGCCAGCAGAGAACAGGGGTCAGATACGCAGTATTTT. The encoded protein is CASREQGSDTQYF.

This clone was seen a handful of times. The chain uses TRBV6-5 and TRBJ2-6, with D unclear. CDR3 length: 12 residues. CDR1 MNHEY and CDR2 SVGAGI come from the germline V gene. Trimming removed 0 bases at V and 10 bases at J, with 4 bases between. This CDR3 is CASSYSGNVLTF. CDR3 sequence (DNA): TGTGCCAGCAGTTACTCCGGGAACGTCCTGACTTTC.

CDR3 loop: CASSPRANGGYAEAFF. CDR3 DNA: TGTGCCAGCTCACCACGCGCCAATGGAGGGTACGCTGAAGCTTTCTTT. The rearrangement links TRBV18 to TRBJ1-1; D not certain. The V end lost 1 base, the J end lost 6 bases, and 18 bases lay between the germline ends. The CDR3 covers 16 residues. CDR1 is KGHSH, CDR2 LQKENI, per germline. The whole variable domain, remainder taken from reference TRBV18 and TRBJ1-1, is NAGVMQNPRHLVRRRGQEARLRCSPMKGHSHVYWYRQLPEEGLKFMVYLQKENIIDESGMPKERFSAEFPKEGPSILRIQQVVRGDSAAYFCASSPRANGGYAEAFFGQGTRLTVV.

This chain joins TRBV15 and TRBJ2-7; a weak D match, TRBD2 (6 bases). V was pared by 8 bases and J by 4 bases, with 21 bases between. The germline V gene encodes CDR1 LNHNV and CDR2 YYDKDF (reference sequence). The CDR3 is 15 amino acids. CDR3: CATGRVSGKVYEQYF. CDR3 bases: TGTGCCACCGGCCGGGTTAGCGGAAAAGTTTACGAGCAGTACTTC. Combining the CDR3 with reference TRBV15 and TRBJ2-7 gives the whole variable domain DAMVIQNPRYQVTQFGKPVTLSCSQTLNHNVMYWYQQKSSQAPKLLFHYYDKDFNNEADTPDNFQSRRPNTSFCFLDIRSPGLGDTAMYLCATGRVSGKVYEQYFGPGTRLTVT.